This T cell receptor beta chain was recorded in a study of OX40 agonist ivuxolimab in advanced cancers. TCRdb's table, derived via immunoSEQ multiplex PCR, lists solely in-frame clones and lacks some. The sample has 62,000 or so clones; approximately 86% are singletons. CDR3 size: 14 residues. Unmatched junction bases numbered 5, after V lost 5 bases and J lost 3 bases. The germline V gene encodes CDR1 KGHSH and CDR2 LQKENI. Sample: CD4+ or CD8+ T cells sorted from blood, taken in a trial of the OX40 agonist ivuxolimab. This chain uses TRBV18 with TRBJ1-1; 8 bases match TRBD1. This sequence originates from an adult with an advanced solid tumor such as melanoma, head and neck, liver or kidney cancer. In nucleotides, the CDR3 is TGTGCCAGCTCAGCCAGGGGGCCGGACACTGAAGCTTTCTTT. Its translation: CASSARGPDTEAFF.